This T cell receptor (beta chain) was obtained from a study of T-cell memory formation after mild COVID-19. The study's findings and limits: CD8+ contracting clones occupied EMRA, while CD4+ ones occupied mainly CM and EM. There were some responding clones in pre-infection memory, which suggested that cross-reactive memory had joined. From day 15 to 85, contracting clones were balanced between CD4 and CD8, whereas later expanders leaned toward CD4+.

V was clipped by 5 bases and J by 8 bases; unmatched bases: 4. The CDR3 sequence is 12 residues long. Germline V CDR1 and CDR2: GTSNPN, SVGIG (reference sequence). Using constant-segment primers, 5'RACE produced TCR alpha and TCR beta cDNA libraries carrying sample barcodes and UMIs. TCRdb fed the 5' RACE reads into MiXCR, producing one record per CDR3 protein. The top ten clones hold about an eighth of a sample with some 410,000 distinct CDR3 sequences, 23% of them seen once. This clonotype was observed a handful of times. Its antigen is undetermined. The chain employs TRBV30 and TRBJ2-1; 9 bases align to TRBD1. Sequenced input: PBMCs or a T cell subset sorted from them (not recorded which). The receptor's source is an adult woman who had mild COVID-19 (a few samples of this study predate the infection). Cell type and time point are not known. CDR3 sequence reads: CAWGTGIYEQFF. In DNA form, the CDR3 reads TGTGCCTGGGGGACAGGGATATATGAGCAGTTCTTC.